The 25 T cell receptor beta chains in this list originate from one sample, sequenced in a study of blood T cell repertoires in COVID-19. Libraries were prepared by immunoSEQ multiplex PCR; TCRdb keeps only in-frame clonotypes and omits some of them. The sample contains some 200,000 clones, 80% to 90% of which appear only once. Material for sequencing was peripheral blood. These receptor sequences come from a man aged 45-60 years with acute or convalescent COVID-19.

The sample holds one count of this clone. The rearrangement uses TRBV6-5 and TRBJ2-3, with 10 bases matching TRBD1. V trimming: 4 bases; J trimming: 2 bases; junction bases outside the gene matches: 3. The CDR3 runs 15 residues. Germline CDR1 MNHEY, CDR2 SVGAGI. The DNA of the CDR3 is TGTGCCAGCAGTTCGGGACAGGGGATCACAGATACGCAGTATTTT. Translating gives CASSSGQGITDTQYF.

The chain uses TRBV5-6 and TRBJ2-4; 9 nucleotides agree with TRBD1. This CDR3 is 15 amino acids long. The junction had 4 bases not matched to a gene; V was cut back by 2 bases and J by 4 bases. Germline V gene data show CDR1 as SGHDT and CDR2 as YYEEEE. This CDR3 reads CASSFRGQGKNIQYF. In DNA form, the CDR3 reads TGTGCCAGCAGCTTCCGCGGACAGGGGAAAAACATTCAGTACTTC. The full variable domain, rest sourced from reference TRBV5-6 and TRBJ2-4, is DAGVTQSPTHLIKTRGQQVTLRCSPKSGHDTVSWYQQALGQGPQFIFQYYEEEERQRGNFPDRFSGHQFPNYSSELNVNALLLGDSALYLCASSFRGQGKNIQYFGAGTRLSVL.

CDR3 in amino acids: CASSVDRVPYEQYF. CDR3 nucleotide sequence: TGTGCCAGCAGCGTGGACAGGGTACCCTACGAGCAGTACTTC. J is TRBJ2-7 and V is TRBV9; TRBD1 matches 8 bases. The CDR3 has 14 amino acids. Germline V CDR1 and CDR2: SGDLS, YYNGEE. With 2 bases clipped from V and 2 bases from J, the junction kept 3 bases outside the gene matches.

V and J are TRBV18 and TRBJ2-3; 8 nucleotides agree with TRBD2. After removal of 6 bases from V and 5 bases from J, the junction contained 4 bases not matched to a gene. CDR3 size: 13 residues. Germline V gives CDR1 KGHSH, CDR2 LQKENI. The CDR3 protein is CASSPGTRDTQYF. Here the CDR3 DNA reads TGTGCCAGCTCGCCCGGGACTAGAGATACGCAGTATTTT.

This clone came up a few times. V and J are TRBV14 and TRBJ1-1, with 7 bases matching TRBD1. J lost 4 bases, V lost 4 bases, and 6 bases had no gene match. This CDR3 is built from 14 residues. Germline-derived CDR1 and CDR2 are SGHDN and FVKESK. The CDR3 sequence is CASSPLTGPTEAFF. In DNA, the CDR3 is TGTGCCAGCAGCCCATTGACAGGGCCCACTGAAGCTTTCTTT.

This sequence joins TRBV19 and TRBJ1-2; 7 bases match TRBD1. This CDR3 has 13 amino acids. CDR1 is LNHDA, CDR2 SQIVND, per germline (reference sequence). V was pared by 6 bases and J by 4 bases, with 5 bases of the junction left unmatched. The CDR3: CASSHRGGYGYTF. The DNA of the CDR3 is TGTGCCAGTAGCCACAGGGGCGGCTATGGCTACACCTTC. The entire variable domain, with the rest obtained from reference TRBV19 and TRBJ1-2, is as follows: DGGITQSPKYLFRKEGQNVTLSCEQNLNHDAMYWYRQDPGQGLRLIYYSQIVNDFQKGDIAEGYSVSREKKESFPLTVTSAQKNPTAFYLCASSHRGGYGYTFGSGTRLTVV.

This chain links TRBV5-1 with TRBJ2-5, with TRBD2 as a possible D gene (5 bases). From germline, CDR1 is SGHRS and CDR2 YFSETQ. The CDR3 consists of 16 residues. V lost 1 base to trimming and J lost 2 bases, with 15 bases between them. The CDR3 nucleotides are TGCGCCAGCAGCTTGTCCCCTCGGAGGTATCAAGAGACCCAGTACTTC. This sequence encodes CASSLSPRRYQETQYF.

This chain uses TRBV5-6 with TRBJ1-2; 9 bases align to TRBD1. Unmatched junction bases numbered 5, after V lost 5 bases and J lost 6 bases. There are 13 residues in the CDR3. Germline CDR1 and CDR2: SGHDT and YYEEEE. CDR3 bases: TGTGCCAGCAGTCCGGGACAGGGCGATGGCTACACCTTC. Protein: CASSPGQGDGYTF.

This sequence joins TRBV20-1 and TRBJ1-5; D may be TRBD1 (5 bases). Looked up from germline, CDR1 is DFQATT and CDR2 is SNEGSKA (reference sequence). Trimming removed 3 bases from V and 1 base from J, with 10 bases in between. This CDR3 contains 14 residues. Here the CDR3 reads CSASSGASNQPQHF. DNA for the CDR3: TGCAGTGCTAGTAGTGGGGCGAGCAATCAGCCCCAGCATTTT.

The CDR3 bases are TGTGCCAGCAGCCAAGATCTTGGACTAGGACAGTTCTTC. Residues: CASSQDLGLGQFF. The chain uses TRBV14 and TRBJ2-1; 7 bases are a match to TRBD2. CDR3 length: 13 residues. Germline loops: CDR1 SGHDN, CDR2 FVKESK. J was trimmed by 13 bases and V by 0 bases; bases with no gene match: 6.

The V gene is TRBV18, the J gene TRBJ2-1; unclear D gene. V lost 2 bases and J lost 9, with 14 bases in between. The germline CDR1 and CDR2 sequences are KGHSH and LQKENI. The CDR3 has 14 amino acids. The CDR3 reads CASSPRPPPGEQFF. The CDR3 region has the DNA TGTGCCAGCTCACCAAGGCCCCCCCCGGGTGAGCAGTTCTTC. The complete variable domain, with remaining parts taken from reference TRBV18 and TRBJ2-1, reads NAGVMQNPRHLVRRRGQEARLRCSPMKGHSHVYWYRQLPEEGLKFMVYLQKENIIDESGMPKERFSAEFPKEGPSILRIQQVVRGDSAAYFCASSPRPPPGEQFFGPGTRLTVL.

The CDR3 nucleotides are TGTGCCAGCAGCTTAGCACTCGACAGTTACTACGAGCAGTACTTC. Protein product: CASSLALDSYYEQYF. The chain uses TRBV7-9 and TRBJ2-7; tentative D call: TRBD1 (5 bases). The CDR3 sequence is 15 residues long. Trimming took off 0 bases at V and 3 bases at J, with 12 bases between the two ends. Germline assignment: CDR1 SEHNR and CDR2 FQNEAQ (reference sequence).

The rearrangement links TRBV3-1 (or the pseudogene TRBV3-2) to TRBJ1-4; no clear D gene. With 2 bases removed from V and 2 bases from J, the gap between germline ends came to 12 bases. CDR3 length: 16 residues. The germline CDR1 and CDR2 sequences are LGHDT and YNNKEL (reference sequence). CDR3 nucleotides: TGTGCCAGCAGCCAATGGAGTGTTTGGACTAATGAAAAACTGTTTTTT. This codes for CASSQWSVWTNEKLFF.

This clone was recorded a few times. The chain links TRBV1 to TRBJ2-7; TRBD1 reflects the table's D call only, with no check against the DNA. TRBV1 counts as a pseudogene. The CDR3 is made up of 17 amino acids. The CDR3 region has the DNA TGCACCAGCAGCCAAGGTGGACAGTCGTCCTACTCCTACGAGCAGTACTTC. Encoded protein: CTSSQGGQSSYSYEQYF.

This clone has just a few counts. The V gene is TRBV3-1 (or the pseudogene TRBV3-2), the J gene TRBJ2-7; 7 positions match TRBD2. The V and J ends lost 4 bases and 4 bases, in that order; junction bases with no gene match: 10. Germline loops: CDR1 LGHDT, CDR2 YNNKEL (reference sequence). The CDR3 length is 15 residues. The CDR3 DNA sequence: TGTGCCAGCAGCCCTCGGGCGGGGGTTCCTTACGAGCAGTACTTC. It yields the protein CASSPRAGVPYEQYF.

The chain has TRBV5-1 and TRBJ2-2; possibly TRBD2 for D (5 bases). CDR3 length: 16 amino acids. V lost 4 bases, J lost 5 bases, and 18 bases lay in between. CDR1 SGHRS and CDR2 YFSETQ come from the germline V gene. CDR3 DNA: TGCGCCAGCAGCCCTCGAAGCGGAGGTTCAACCGGGGAGCTGTTTTTT. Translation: CASSPRSGGSTGELFF.

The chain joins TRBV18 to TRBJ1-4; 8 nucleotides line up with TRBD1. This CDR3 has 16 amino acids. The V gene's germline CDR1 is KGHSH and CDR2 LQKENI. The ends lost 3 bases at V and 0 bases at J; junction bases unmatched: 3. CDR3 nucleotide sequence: TGTGCCAGCTCACCTGTGACAGGGGCAACTAATGAAAAACTGTTTTTT. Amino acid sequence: CASSPVTGATNEKLFF.

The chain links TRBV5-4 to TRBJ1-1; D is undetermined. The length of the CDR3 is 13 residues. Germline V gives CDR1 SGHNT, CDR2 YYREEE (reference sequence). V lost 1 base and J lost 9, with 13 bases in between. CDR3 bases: TGTGCCAGCAGCTTGTCGTCAGGCTTTCAAGCTTTCTTT. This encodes CASSLSSGFQAFF.

CDR3 nucleotide sequence: TGTGCCAGCAGCGAGGATGCCTCTGGGTATGGCTACACCTTC. It is translated as CASSEDASGYGYTF. This sequence joins TRBV7-3 and TRBJ1-2; D ambiguous. Per germline, CDR1 SGHTA and CDR2 FQGTGA. Trimming removed 5 bases at V and 5 bases at J, with 15 bases between. This CDR3 has 14 residues.

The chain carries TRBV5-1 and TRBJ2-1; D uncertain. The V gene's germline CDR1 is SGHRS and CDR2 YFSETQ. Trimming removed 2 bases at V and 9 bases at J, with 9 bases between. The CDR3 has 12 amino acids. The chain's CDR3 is CASSFPGGEQFF. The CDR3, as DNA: TGCGCCAGCAGCTTCCCCGGCGGTGAGCAGTTCTTC.

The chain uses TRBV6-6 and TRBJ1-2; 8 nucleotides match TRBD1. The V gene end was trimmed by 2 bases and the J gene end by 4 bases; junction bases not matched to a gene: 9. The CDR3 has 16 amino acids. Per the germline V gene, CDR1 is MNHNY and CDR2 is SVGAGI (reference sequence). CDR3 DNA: TGTGCCAGCAGTTACACTCAGGGGGCGAAGGGCTATGGCTACACCTTC. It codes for CASSYTQGAKGYGYTF.

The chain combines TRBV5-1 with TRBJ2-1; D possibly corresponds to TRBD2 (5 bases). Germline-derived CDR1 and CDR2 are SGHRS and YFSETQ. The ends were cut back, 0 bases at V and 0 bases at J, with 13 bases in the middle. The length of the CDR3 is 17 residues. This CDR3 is CASSLVAGPSSYNEQFF. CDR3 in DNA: TGCGCCAGCAGCTTGGTGGCGGGTCCCAGCTCCTACAATGAGCAGTTCTTC.

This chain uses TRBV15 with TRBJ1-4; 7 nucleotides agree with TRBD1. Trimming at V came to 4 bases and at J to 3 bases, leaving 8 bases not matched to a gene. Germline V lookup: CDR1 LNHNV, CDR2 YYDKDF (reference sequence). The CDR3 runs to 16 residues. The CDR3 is CATSTTGWRANEKLFF. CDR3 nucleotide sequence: TGTGCCACCAGCACGACAGGGTGGAGGGCTAATGAAAAACTGTTTTTT.

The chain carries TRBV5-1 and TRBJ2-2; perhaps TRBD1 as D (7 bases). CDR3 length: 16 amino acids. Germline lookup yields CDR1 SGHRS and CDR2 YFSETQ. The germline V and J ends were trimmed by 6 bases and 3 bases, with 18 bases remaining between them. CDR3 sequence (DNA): TGCGCCAGCACCGGGGGACAGCCGTCATACACCGGGGAGCTGTTTTTT. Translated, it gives CASTGGQPSYTGELFF.

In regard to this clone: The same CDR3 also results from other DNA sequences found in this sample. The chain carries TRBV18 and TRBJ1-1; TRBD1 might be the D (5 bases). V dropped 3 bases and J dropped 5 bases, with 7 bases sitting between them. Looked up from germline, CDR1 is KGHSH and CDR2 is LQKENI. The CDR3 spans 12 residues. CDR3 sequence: CASSPSGTEAFF. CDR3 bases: TGTGCCAGCTCACCCTCAGGGACTGAAGCTTTCTTT.